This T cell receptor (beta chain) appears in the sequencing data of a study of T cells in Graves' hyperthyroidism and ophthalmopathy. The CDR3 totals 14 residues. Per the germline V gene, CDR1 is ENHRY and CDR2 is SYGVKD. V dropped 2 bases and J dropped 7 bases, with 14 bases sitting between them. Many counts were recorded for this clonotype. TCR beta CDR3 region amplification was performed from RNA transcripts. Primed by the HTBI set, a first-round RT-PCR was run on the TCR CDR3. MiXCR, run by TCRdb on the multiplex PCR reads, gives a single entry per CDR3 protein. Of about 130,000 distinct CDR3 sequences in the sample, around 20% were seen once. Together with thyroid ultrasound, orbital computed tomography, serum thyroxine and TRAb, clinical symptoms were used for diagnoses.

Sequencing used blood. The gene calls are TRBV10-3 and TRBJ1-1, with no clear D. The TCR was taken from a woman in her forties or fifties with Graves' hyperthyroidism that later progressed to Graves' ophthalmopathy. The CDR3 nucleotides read TGTGCCATCAGTGAGGGACGGCTGTCAGGTGAAGCTTTCTTT. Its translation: CAISEGRLSGEAFF.